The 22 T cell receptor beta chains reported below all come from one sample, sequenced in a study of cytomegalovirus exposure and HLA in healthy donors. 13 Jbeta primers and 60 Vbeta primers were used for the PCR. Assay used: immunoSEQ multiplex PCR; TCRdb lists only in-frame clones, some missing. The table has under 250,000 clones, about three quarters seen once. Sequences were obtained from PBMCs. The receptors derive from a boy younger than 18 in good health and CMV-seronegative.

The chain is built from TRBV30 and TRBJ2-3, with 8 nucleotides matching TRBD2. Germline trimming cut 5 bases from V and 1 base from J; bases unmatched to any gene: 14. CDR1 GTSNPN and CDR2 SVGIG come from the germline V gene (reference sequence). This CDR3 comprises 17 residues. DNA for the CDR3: TGTGCCTGGCGTCTGGGACTAGTGCCAATTGGCACAGATACGCAGTATTTT. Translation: CAWRLGLVPIGTDTQYF.

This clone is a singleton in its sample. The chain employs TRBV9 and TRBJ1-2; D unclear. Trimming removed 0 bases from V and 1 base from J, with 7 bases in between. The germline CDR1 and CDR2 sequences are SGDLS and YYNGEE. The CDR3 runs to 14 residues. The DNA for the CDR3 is TGTGCCAGCAGCGTAGTTGGGCTTAACTATGGCTACACCTTC. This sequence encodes CASSVVGLNYGYTF.

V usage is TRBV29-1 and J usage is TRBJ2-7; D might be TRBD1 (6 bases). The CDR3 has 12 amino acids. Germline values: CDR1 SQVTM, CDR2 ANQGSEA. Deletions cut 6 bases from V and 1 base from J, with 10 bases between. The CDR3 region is CSVEQGSYEQYF. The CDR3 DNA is TGCAGCGTCGAACAGGGTTCCTACGAGCAGTACTTC.

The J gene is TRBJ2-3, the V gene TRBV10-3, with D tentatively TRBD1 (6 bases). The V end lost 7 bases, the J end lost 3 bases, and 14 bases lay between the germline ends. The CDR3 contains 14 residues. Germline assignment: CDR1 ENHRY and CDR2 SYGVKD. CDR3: CAINQGKRTDTQYF. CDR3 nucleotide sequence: TGTGCCATCAACCAGGGGAAGAGGACAGATACGCAGTATTTT.

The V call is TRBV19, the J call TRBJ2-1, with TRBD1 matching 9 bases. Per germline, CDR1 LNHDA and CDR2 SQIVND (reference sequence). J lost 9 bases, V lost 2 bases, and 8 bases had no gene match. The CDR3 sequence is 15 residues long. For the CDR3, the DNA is TGTGCCAGTAGTATAATGGGACAGGGTGTTGGTGAGCAGTTCTTC. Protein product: CASSIMGQGVGEQFF.

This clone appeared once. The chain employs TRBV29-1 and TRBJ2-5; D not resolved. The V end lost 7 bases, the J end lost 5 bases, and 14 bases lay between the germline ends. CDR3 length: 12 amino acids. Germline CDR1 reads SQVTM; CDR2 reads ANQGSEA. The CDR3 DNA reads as TGCAGCGGACTGACTCCTGGGGAGACCCAGTACTTC. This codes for CSGLTPGETQYF.

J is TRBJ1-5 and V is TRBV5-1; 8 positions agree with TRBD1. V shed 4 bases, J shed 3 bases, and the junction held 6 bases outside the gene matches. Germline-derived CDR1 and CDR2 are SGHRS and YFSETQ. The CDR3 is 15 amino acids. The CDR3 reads CASSRGTGHNQPQHF. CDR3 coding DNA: TGCGCCAGCAGCCGCGGGACAGGTCACAATCAGCCCCAGCATTTT.

This chain's CDR3 is CASSSPPGGLNNEQFF. The CDR3, as DNA: TGTGCCAGCAGCTCCCCACCGGGGGGCCTAAACAATGAGCAGTTCTTC. V gene TRBV13 combines with J gene TRBJ2-1, with TRBD2 as a possible D gene (7 bases). This CDR3 is 16 amino acids long. V shed 4 bases and J shed 5 bases, with 18 bases lying between them. Germline V CDR1 and CDR2: PRHDT, FYEKMQ (reference sequence).

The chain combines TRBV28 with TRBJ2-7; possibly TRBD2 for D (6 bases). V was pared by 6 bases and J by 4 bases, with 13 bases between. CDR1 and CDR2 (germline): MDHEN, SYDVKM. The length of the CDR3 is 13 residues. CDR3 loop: CASRTGLEYEQYF. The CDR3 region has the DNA TGTGCCAGCAGGACGGGACTTGAGTACGAGCAGTACTTC.

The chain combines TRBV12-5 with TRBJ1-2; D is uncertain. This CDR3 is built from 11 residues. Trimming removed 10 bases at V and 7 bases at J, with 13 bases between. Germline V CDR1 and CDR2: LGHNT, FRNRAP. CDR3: CATRPTGGYTF. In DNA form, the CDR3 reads TGTGCTACCCGACCGACGGGTGGCTACACCTTC.

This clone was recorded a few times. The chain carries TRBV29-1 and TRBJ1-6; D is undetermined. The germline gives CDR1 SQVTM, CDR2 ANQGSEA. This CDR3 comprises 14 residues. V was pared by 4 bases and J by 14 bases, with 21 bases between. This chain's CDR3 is CSVVSEASSGTLHF. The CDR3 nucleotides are TGCAGCGTTGTTTCGGAGGCCTCATCTGGGACCCTCCACTTT.

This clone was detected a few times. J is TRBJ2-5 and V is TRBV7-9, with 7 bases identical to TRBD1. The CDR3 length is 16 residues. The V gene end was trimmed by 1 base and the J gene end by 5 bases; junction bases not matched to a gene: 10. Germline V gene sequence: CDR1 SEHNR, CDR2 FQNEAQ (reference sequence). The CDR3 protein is CASSLVVRTGGETQYF. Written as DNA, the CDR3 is TGTGCCAGCAGCTTAGTGGTTCGGACAGGAGGTGAGACCCAGTACTTC.

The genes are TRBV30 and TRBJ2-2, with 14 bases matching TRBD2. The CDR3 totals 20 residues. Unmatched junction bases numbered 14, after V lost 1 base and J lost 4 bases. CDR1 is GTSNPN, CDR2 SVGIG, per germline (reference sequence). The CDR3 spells CAWSADPPGLAGVGTGELFF. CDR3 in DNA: TGTGCCTGGAGTGCAGACCCCCCGGGACTAGCGGGAGTTGGCACCGGGGAGCTGTTTTTT.

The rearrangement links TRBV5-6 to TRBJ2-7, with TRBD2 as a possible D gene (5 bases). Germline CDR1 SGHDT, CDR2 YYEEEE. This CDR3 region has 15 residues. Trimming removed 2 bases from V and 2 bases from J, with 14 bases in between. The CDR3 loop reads CASSFGGLAAYEQYF. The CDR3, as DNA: TGTGCCAGCAGCTTTGGAGGCCTCGCTGCCTACGAGCAGTACTTC.

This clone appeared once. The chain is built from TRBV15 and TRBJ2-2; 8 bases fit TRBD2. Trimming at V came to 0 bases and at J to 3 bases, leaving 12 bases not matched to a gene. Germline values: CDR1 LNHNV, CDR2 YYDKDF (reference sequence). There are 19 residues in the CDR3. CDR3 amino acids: CATSRDPPGGAKDTGELFF. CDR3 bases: TGTGCCACCAGCAGAGATCCCCCCGGGGGGGCCAAGGACACCGGGGAGCTGTTTTTT. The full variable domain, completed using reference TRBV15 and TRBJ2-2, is DAMVIQNPRYQVTQFGKPVTLSCSQTLNHNVMYWYQQKSSQAPKLLFHYYDKDFNNEADTPDNFQSRRPNTSFCFLDIRSPGLGDTAMYLCATSRDPPGGAKDTGELFFGEGSRLTVL.

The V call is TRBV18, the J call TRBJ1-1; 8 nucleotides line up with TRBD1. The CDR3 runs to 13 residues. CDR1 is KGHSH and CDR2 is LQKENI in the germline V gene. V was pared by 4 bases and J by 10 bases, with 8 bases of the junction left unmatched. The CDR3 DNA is TGTGCCAGCTCACGGGGACAGGTGGAGGGAGCTTTCTTT. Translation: CASSRGQVEGAFF.

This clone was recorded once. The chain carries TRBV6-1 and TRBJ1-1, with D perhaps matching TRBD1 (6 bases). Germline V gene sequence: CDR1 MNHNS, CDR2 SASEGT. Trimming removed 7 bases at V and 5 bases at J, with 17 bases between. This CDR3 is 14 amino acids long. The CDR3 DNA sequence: TGTGCCAGCATGTGGCAGGGGAGTGGGACTGAAGCTTTCTTT. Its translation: CASMWQGSGTEAFF.

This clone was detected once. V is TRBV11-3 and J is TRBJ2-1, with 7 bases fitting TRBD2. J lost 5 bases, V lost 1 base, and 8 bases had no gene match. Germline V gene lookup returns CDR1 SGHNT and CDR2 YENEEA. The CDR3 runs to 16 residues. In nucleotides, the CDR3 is TGTGCCAGCAGCTTAGGGGTGGGACTAACGAACAATGAGCAGTTCTTC. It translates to CASSLGVGLTNNEQFF.

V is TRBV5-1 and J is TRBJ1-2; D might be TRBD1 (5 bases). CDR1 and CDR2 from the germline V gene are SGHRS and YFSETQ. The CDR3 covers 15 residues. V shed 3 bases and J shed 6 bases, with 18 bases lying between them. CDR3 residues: CASSYLSGGPNGYTF. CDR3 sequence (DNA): TGCGCCAGCAGCTACCTAAGCGGGGGTCCTAATGGCTACACCTTC.

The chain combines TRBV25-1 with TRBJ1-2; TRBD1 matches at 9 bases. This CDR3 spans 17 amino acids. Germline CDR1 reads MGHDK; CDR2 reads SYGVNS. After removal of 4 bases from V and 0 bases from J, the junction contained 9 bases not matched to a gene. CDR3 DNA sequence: TGTGCCAGCAGTGGGGGGGTAAGGACAGGGGCTAACTATGGCTACACCTTC. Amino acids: CASSGGVRTGANYGYTF.

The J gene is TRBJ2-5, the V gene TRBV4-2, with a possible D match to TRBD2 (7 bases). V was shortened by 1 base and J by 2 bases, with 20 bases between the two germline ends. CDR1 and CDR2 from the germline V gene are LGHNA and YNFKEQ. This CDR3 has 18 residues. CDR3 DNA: TGTGCCAGCAGCCAAGGGGTCTTTACGGGGGGCCCACAAGAGACCCAGTACTTC. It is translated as CASSQGVFTGGPQETQYF.

The CDR3 bases are TGTGCCAGCAGCCTAAATATAGGGGACCAAGAGACCCAGTACTTC. It specifies CASSLNIGDQETQYF. The chain is built from TRBV7-6 and TRBJ2-5; D perhaps matches TRBD1 (5 bases). Germline loops: CDR1 SGHVS, CDR2 FNYEAQ. CDR3 size: 15 residues. Trimming took off 5 bases at V and 0 bases at J, with 13 bases between the two ends.